This T cell receptor (beta chain) was profiled in a study of regulatory T cells in long-lasting Graves disease. Note on this clonotype: Its antigen is not known.

General observations from the study: Peripheral blood was the sole material, not thyroid tissue. Gene preferences differed: TRBV28, TRBJ1-2, TRBJ2-5 in persistent cases. Newly diagnosed Graves' patients had higher TCR diversity than persistent ones.

Building of the TCR beta libraries involved iRepertoire HTBI primers and Arm-PCR of CDR3 regions. In TCRdb, the multiplex PCR reads were re-called with MiXCR into one record per CDR3 protein. This table holds hundreds of thousands of distinct CDR3 sequences, under 25% found once. Germline CDR1 reads MGHRA; CDR2 reads YSYEKL. The CDR3 consists of 12 residues. Trimming stripped 0 bases from V and 9 bases from J, with 8 bases between. Described time point: persistent/refractory GD, antithyroid drugs over 5 years with positive TRAb. PBMCs provided the RNA from which the TCR library was made. The receptor's source is a female donor with Graves disease. The rearrangement joins TRBV4-1 to TRBJ2-5; D gene ambiguous. The sequenced sample was peripheral blood mononuclear cells (PBMCs), obtained when the disease was refractory, from a patient treated with antithyroid drugs. CDR3 bases: TGCGCCAGCAGCCAAGATTGGCGACCCCAGTACTTC. It codes for CASSQDWRPQYF.